The following is a TCR beta chain sequence with its context. The data stem from a study of CD8 T cells in Susac syndrome. Random hexamers were used to reverse transcribe the RNA input (roughly 0.5 to 1 ug). Amplification of TCR beta CDR3 spanned 54 Vbeta and 13 Jbeta via immunoSEQ multiplex PCR. TCRdb analysed the immunoSEQ multiplex PCR reads with MiXCR anew, one entry per CDR3 protein. The table includes approximately 150,000 distinct CDR3 sequences, 85% to 95% detected once. TCR beta sequencing was performed on blood CD8+ and CD4+ T cells. This CDR3 spans 14 amino acids. Per germline, CDR1 SEHNR and CDR2 FQNEAQ (reference sequence). Deletions cut 0 bases from V and 5 bases from J, with 9 bases between.

Sequenced material: CD4+ T cells from PBMCs. This sequence joins TRBV7-9 and TRBJ2-3, with D uncertain. The receptor comes from a human donor with multiple sclerosis. The CDR3 sequence: CASSLAGPQDTQYF. As DNA, the CDR3 is TGTGCCAGCAGCTTAGCGGGTCCTCAAGATACGCAGTATTTT.